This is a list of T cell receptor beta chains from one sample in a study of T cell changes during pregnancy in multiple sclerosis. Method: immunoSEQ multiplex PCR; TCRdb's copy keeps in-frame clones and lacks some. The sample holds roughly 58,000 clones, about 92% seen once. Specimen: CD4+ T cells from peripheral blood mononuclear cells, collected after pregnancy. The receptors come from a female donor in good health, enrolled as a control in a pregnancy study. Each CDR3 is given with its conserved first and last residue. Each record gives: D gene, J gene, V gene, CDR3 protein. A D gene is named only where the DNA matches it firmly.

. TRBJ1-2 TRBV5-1 CASSLALQAPNYGYTF
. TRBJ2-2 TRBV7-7 CASSLVAGDGTGELFF
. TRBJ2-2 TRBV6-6 CASSYRGADTGELFF
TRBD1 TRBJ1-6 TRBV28 CASSQLDRGPNSPLHF
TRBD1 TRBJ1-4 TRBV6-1 CATATGGSEKLFF
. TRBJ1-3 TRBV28 CASSPPPGGSGGNTIYF
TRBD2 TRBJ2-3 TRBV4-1 CASSPPRLAGGDTQYF
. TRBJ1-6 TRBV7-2 CASSLIGGRYSPLHF
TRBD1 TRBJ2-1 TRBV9 CASSVDDRGYNEQFF
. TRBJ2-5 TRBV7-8 CASSSDYRETQYF
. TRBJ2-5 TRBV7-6 CASSPAQGIQETQYF
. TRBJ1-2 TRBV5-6 CASSLDIYYGYTF
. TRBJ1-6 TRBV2 CASSGEGNSPLHF
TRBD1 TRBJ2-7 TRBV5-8 CASSLAGTGPYEQYF
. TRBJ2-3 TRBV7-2 CASSSVLGLDTQYF
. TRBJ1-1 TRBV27 CASSSGLSNTEAFF
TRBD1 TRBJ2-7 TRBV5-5 CASSTSGTGPYEQYF
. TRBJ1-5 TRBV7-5 CASQLLQPQHF